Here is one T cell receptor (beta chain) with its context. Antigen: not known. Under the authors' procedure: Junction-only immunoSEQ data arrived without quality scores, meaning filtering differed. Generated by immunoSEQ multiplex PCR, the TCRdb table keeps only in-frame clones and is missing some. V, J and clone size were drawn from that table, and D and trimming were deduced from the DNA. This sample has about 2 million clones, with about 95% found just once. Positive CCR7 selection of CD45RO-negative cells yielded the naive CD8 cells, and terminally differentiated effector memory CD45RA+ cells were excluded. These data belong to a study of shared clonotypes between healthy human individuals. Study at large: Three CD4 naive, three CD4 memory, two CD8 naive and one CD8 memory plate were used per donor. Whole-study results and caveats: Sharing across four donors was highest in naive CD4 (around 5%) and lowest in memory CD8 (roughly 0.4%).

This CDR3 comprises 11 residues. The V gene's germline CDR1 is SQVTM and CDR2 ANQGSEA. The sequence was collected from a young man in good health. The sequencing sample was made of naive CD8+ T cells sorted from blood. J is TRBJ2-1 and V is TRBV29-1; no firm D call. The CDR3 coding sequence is TGCACCTCAGTCACCTACAATGAGCAGTTCTTC. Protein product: CTSVTYNEQFF.